This passage covers 19 T cell receptor beta chains from one sample sequenced in a study of tumor-infiltrating lymphocytes in oesophageal squamous cell carcinoma. TCRdb recomputed calls from the PCR reads with MiXCR, one row per CDR3 protein. The data show about 12,000 distinct CDR3 sequences, approximately 50% seen once. The sample was esophageal tumor tissue. The receptors were sampled from a female donor with esophageal squamous cell carcinoma.

This clonotype was recorded a few times. This chain's CDR3 is CASSLVRQQETQYF. The CDR3 DNA follows: TGTGCCAGCAGCTTAGTTCGACAGCAAGAGACCCAGTACTTC. This chain connects TRBV11-2 to TRBJ2-4; tentative D call: TRBD1 (5 bases). Near its end, the DNA agrees better with TRBJ2-5, so the J call may be wrong. Germline V lookup: CDR1 SGHAT, CDR2 FQNNGV. There are 14 residues in the CDR3.

Many counts were recorded for this clonotype. The V call is TRBV5-1, the J call TRBJ1-2; D ambiguous. The CDR3 has 14 amino acids. From germline, CDR1 is SGHRS and CDR2 YFSETQ. V was shortened by 0 bases and J by 4 bases, with 10 bases between the two germline ends. In nucleotides, the CDR3 is TGCGCCAGCAGCTTGGAGGCGAGGATCTATGGCTACACCTTC. Translated, it gives CASSLEARIYGYTF.

This chain connects TRBV11-2 to TRBJ2-1; D is ambiguous. V was clipped by 1 base and J by 6 bases, with 10 bases between them. Germline CDR1 reads SGHAT; CDR2 reads FQNNGV. The CDR3 is 14 residues long. The CDR3 DNA follows: TGTGCCAGCAGCTTAGTAGGGTTTGGCAATGAGCAGTTCTTC. It encodes CASSLVGFGNEQFF. The whole variable domain, filled in from reference TRBV11-2 and TRBJ2-1, reads EAGVAQSPRYKIIEKRQSVAFWCNPISGHATLYWYQQILGQGPKLLIQFQNNGVVDDSQLPKDRFSAERLKGVDSTLKIQPAKLEDSAVYLCASSLVGFGNEQFFGPGTRLTVL.

The chain employs TRBV7-6 and TRBJ2-1, with D possibly being TRBD1 (6 bases). The DNA end favors TRBJ2-7, so the J call may be wrong. This CDR3 comprises 15 residues. Looked up from germline, CDR1 is SGHVS and CDR2 is FNYEAQ. CDR3 sequence reads: CASSLYSTGKNEQYF. The CDR3 DNA reads TGTGCCAGCAGCTTATATAGTACAGGGAAAAACGAGCAGTACTTC.

The chain has TRBV12-3 or TRBV12-4 and TRBJ2-3; D may be TRBD1 (5 bases). The J call may be incorrect, as the DNA end agrees better with TRBJ1-2. The CDR3 covers 15 residues. This chain's CDR3 is CASSPQGGVNYGYTF. CDR3 bases: TGTGCCAGCAGCCCCCAGGGAGGTGTGAACTATGGCTACACCTTC.

The chain carries TRBV11-1 and TRBJ2-1; the D is unclear. This CDR3 is 12 amino acids long. Germline V lookup: CDR1 SGHAT, CDR2 FQDESV (reference sequence). The ends were cut back, 0 bases at V and 7 bases at J, with 4 bases in the middle. The DNA for the CDR3 is TGTGCCAGCAGCTTAGCGTCGAATGAGCAGTTCTTC. It specifies CASSLASNEQFF.

This clonotype was seen repeatedly, ten times or more. This chain links TRBV10-3 with TRBJ2-7; 12 positions agree with TRBD1. V was clipped by 0 bases and J by 9 bases; unmatched bases: 6. Germline CDR1 is ENHRY and CDR2 is SYGVKD. The CDR3 is made up of 15 amino acids. The CDR3: CAISESWDRGRGQYF. The CDR3 DNA is TGTGCCATCAGTGAGTCTTGGGACAGGGGGCGCGGGCAGTACTTC.

In its sample, this clonotype was seen many times. This sequence joins TRBV5-1 and TRBJ2-7, with D perhaps TRBD1 (6 bases). Germline V gene data show CDR1 as SGHRS and CDR2 as YFSETQ. The CDR3 has 14 residues. V gave up 4 bases and J gave up 1 base, with 12 bases separating them. CDR3 sequence (DNA): TGCGCCAGCAGCAGAGGGGACACTTCCTACGAGCAGTACTTC. This codes for CASSRGDTSYEQYF. The whole variable domain, filled in from reference TRBV5-1 and TRBJ2-7, reads KAGVTQTPRYLIKTRGQQVTLSCSPISGHRSVSWYQQTPGQGLQFLFEYFSETQRNKGNFPGRFSGRQFSNSRSEMNVSTLELGDSALYLCASSRGDTSYEQYFGPGTRLTVT.

V and J are TRBV10-3 and TRBJ1-2; no clear D. The CDR3 consists of 13 residues. The ends were cut back, 2 bases at V and 4 bases at J, with 8 bases in the middle. Germline CDR1 reads ENHRY; CDR2 reads SYGVKD. The CDR3 loop reads CAISENGRYGYTF. The CDR3, as DNA: TGTGCCATCAGTGAGAACGGACGCTATGGCTACACCTTC.

This clonotype was counted many times. The chain joins TRBV28 to TRBJ2-7; 8 bases align to TRBD1. The J segment lost 2 bases and the V segment lost 5 bases, leaving 5 bases of the junction unmatched. There are 14 residues in the CDR3. Germline V CDR1 and CDR2: MDHEN, SYDVKM. The DNA for the CDR3 is TGTGCCAGCAGTGTGACAGGGGCCCCCTACGAGCAGTACTTC. It yields the protein CASSVTGAPYEQYF.

A few counts support this clonotype. The chain joins TRBV24-1 to TRBJ2-1, with 7 bases lining up with TRBD1. The V segment lost 3 bases and the J segment 2 bases; nucleotides outside the gene matches: 0. CDR3 length equals 14 residues. Germline CDR1 KGHDR, CDR2 SFDVKD. The CDR3 here is CATSDGTAYNEQFF. For the CDR3, the DNA is TGTGCCACCAGTGATGGGACAGCCTACAATGAGCAGTTCTTC.

The rearrangement links TRBV28 to TRBJ2-1, with D tentatively TRBD1 or TRBD2 (6 bases each). Trimming stripped 7 bases from V and 6 bases from J, with 16 bases between. Germline-derived CDR1 and CDR2 are MDHEN and SYDVKM. The CDR3 has 14 amino acids. The CDR3: CASNPRGEGNEQFF. The CDR3 DNA follows: TGTGCCAGCAACCCAAGGGGGGAAGGCAATGAGCAGTTCTTC.

The rearrangement joins TRBV27 to TRBJ2-1; 9 bases fit TRBD2. Near its end, the DNA agrees better with TRBJ2-7, so the J call may be wrong. CDR3 length: 16 residues. Germline V gene data show CDR1 as MNHEY and CDR2 as SMNVEV (reference sequence). Here the CDR3 DNA reads TGTGCCAGCATTCGCTCAAGCGGGGGGCCAGCCTACGAGCAGTACTTC. This translates into CASIRSSGGPAYEQYF.

V and J are TRBV19 and TRBJ2-5; D is possibly TRBD2 (6 bases). The DNA end is a closer match to TRBJ2-7, so the J assignment may be wrong. CDR1 is LNHDA and CDR2 is SQIVND in the germline V gene (reference sequence). The CDR3 runs to 15 residues. CDR3: CASSINWGGGNEQYF. CDR3 DNA sequence: TGTGCCAGTAGTATAAATTGGGGAGGAGGAAACGAGCAGTACTTC.

V and J are TRBV7-2 and TRBJ2-6, with 7 bases fitting TRBD1. CDR3 length: 14 residues. The trim removed 3 bases at V and 7 bases at J, leaving 3 bases unmatched. The germline gives CDR1 SGHTA, CDR2 FQGNSA. For the CDR3, the DNA is TGTGCCAGCAGCTTCCGACAGGGTGCCAACGTCCTGACTTTC. Protein sequence: CASSFRQGANVLTF.

The CDR3 is CASSFTWSSYNEQFF. The DNA for the CDR3 is TGTGCCAGCAGCTTTACATGGAGCTCCTACAATGAGCAGTTCTTC. The genes are TRBV7-6 and TRBJ2-1; D is unresolved. V shed 3 bases and J shed 0 bases, with 9 bases lying between them. Germline-derived CDR1 and CDR2 are SGHVS and FNYEAQ. CDR3 length equals 15 residues.

This chain connects TRBV7-3 to TRBJ2-5, with D possibly matching TRBD2 (7 bases). V dropped 8 bases and J dropped 4 bases, with 14 bases sitting between them. The CDR3 is 13 residues long. CDR1 is SGHTA, CDR2 FQGTGA, per germline. The CDR3 region is CASSRGGGETQYF. DNA for the CDR3: TGTGCCAGCTCGCGCGGGGGCGGAGAGACCCAGTACTTC.

This clonotype came up a few times. This rearrangement joins TRBV7-6 to TRBJ2-3; 11 nucleotides align to TRBD2. Germline lookup yields CDR1 SGHVS and CDR2 FNYEAQ. V shed 3 bases, J shed 2 bases, and the junction held 1 base outside the gene matches. The CDR3 length is 15 residues. This CDR3 is CASSLGLADTDTQYF. The CDR3 region has the DNA TGTGCCAGCAGCTTGGGACTAGCGGACACAGATACGCAGTATTTT.

This clonotype has more than one count but fewer than ten. The gene calls are TRBV7-8 and TRBJ2-3; D is unclear. V was shortened by 6 bases and J by 9 bases, with 16 bases between the two germline ends. Germline V gene sequence: CDR1 SGHVS, CDR2 FQNEAQ. The CDR3 has 13 amino acids. The CDR3 protein is CASRMSREPTQYF. The CDR3 nucleotides read TGTGCCAGCAGGATGTCCCGTGAGCCAACGCAGTATTTT.